Each of the 21 T cell receptor beta chains below was sequenced from the same sample in a study of a mutant IDH1 vaccine in newly diagnosed glioma. These receptors' antigens are unknown. TCRdb's table, derived via immunoSEQ multiplex PCR, lists solely in-frame clones and lacks some. This sample yields roughly 48,000 clones, of which 76% are seen a single time; 12% belongs to the top ten. The time point was: week 35, safety follow-up. Doses consisted of 300 ug of mutant IDH1 20-mer peptide each, paired with topical imiquimod. The sequenced sample was PBMCs, obtained from a glioma patient whose treatment included an IDH1 peptide vaccine. These receptors were taken from a man aged 35-49 years with glioma.

The V gene is TRBV5-5, the J gene TRBJ1-1; D is uncertain. The CDR3 contains 18 residues. The germline V gene encodes CDR1 SGHKS and CDR2 YYEKEE (reference sequence). V was shortened by 0 bases and J by 4 bases, with 22 bases between the two germline ends. CDR3: CASSLGPLGPFAGTEAFF. Written as DNA, the CDR3 is TGTGCCAGCAGCTTGGGGCCCCTTGGGCCTTTCGCGGGCACTGAAGCTTTCTTT.

J is TRBJ2-5 and V is TRBV29-1; weak D call: TRBD1 (6 bases). Trimming removed 6 bases at V and 2 bases at J, with 16 bases between. Germline V gene lookup returns CDR1 SQVTM and CDR2 ANQGSEA. This CDR3 spans 14 amino acids. The CDR3 DNA reads as TGCAGCGTCGCAGGTGGAAGGGGGCAAGAGACCCAGTACTTC. This codes for CSVAGGRGQETQYF.

This clone was picked up a small number of times. This chain joins TRBV6-1 and TRBJ2-7; possibly TRBD1 for D (5 bases). This CDR3 spans 14 amino acids. V lost 4 bases to trimming and J lost 7 bases, with 17 bases between them. Germline loops: CDR1 MNHNS, CDR2 SASEGT. The CDR3 DNA reads as TGTGCCAGCAGTGCGTTCGGCAGGGTGGGAGAGCAGTACTTC. It is translated as CASSAFGRVGEQYF.

The chain links TRBV30 to TRBJ2-1; no clear D. Deletions cut 7 bases from V and 0 bases from J, with 4 bases between. This CDR3 region has 11 residues. Germline values: CDR1 GTSNPN, CDR2 SVGIG (reference sequence). The CDR3 region is CASSSYNEQFF. The CDR3 DNA follows: TGTGCCTCGAGCTCCTACAATGAGCAGTTCTTC.

This clone was found a few times. The rearrangement joins TRBV6-1 to TRBJ2-2, with D tentatively TRBD1 (5 bases). Germline V gene data show CDR1 as MNHNS and CDR2 as SASEGT. Trimming stripped 1 base from V and 6 bases from J, with 15 bases between. There are 16 residues in the CDR3. Written as DNA, the CDR3 is TGTGCCAGCAGTGAAGTGCAGGGTCTTAAGGCCGGGGAGCTGTTTTTT. Translation gives CASSEVQGLKAGELFF.

The chain employs TRBV7-2 and TRBJ2-3; weak D call: TRBD1 (5 bases). Germline CDR1 is SGHTA and CDR2 is FQGNSA. Trimming took 4 bases from V and 0 from J, leaving 8 bases between them. CDR3 length: 14 amino acids. The CDR3 sequence is CASSWRQSTDTQYF. CDR3 nucleotides: TGTGCCAGCAGCTGGAGACAGAGCACAGATACGCAGTATTTT.

This chain joins TRBV14 and TRBJ1-6, with unresolved D. This CDR3 has 16 residues. Trimming stripped 1 base from V and 0 bases from J, with 7 bases between. CDR1 SGHDN and CDR2 FVKESK come from the germline V gene. DNA for the CDR3: TGTGCCAGCAGCCAAGGCCTCAGCTCCTATAATTCACCCCTCCACTTT. This translates into CASSQGLSSYNSPLHF.

The V gene is TRBV5-4, the J gene TRBJ2-5; 9 nucleotides line up with TRBD2. This CDR3 region has 15 residues. The V gene's germline CDR1 is SGHNT and CDR2 YYREEE (reference sequence). The junction had 5 bases not matched to a gene; V was cut back by 1 base and J by 4 bases. The CDR3 DNA reads TGTGCCAGCAGCTTGAAGGCGGGAGGGGGAGAGACCCAGTACTTC. It translates to CASSLKAGGGETQYF.

The chain links TRBV15 to TRBJ2-1; no definite D call. V lost 0 bases and J 2 bases, leaving 11 bases between the germline ends. CDR1 LNHNV and CDR2 YYDKDF come from the germline V gene (reference sequence). This CDR3 spans 16 amino acids. CDR3 bases: TGTGCCACCAGCAGAGATCGGCTGGGAACCTACAATGAGCAGTTCTTC. Amino acid sequence: CATSRDRLGTYNEQFF.

This chain links TRBV5-8 with TRBJ1-2; D unclear. The CDR3 is made up of 16 amino acids. The germline V and J ends were trimmed by 4 bases and 0 bases, with 16 bases remaining between them. Germline CDR1 and CDR2: SGHTS and YDEGEE. The CDR3: CASSPSPTRTNYGYTF. CDR3 sequence (DNA): TGTGCCAGCAGCCCCAGCCCGACCCGAACTAACTATGGCTACACCTTC.

V gene TRBV19 combines with J gene TRBJ1-1, with 7 bases aligning to TRBD1. Trimming cost V 6 bases and J 5 bases; bases outside gene matches: 12. This CDR3 has 15 residues. Germline V gene lookup returns CDR1 LNHDA and CDR2 SQIVND (reference sequence). Here the CDR3 reads CASRTNRQGFTEAFF. CDR3 DNA: TGTGCCAGTAGGACTAACCGACAGGGTTTTACTGAAGCTTTCTTT.

The V call is TRBV6-6, the J call TRBJ2-3; 7 nucleotides align to TRBD1. V was clipped by 2 bases and J by 1 base; unmatched bases: 3. Per germline, CDR1 MNHNY and CDR2 SVGAGI (reference sequence). This CDR3 contains 15 residues. The CDR3 protein is CASSYKGAGTDTQYF. CDR3 DNA: TGTGCCAGCAGTTACAAGGGGGCGGGCACAGATACGCAGTATTTT.

The CDR3 nucleotides are TGTGCCAGCAGCTTAGACCTGATCGGCCCCTCTGGAAACACCATATATTTT. It specifies CASSLDLIGPSGNTIYF. The chain has TRBV7-9 and TRBJ1-3; D remains unclear. Germline CDR1 is SEHNR and CDR2 is FQNEAQ (reference sequence). This CDR3 is built from 17 residues. V dropped 1 base and J dropped 0 bases, with 13 bases sitting between them.

The chain employs TRBV9 and TRBJ1-2, with D unclear. Trimming pared 3 bases from V and 8 bases from J, leaving 11 bases between. This CDR3 region has 12 residues. Germline assignment: CDR1 SGDLS and CDR2 YYNGEE. The CDR3 reads CASSEGIWGYTF. CDR3 DNA: TGTGCCAGCAGCGAGGGTATTTGGGGCTACACCTTC.

This clone has just one count. At one end, the junction sequence differs from germline, possibly due to a read error. V is TRBV19 and J is TRBJ2-5; D remains unclear. The CDR3 runs to 13 residues. Germline V gene sequence: CDR1 LNHDA, CDR2 SQIVND (reference sequence). The CDR3 bases are TGTGCCAGTAGTATATCCGTACAAGGGACCCAGTACTTC. The encoded protein is CASSISVQGTQYF. Supplemented by reference TRBV19 and TRBJ2-5, the full variable domain reads DGGITQSPKYLFRKEGQNVTLSCEQNLNHDAMYWYRQDPGQGLRLIYYSQIVNDFQKGDIAEGYSVSREKKESFPLTVTSAQKNPTAFYLCASSISVQGTQYFGPGTRLLVL.

The chain has TRBV19 and TRBJ2-5; possibly TRBD1 for D (5 bases). V dropped 3 bases and J dropped 4 bases, with 9 bases sitting between them. Looked up from germline, CDR1 is LNHDA and CDR2 is SQIVND (reference sequence). This CDR3 contains 13 residues. In DNA, the CDR3 is TGTGCCAGTAGTATTTACCAGGGAGAGACCCAGTACTTC. This gives the protein CASSIYQGETQYF.

The CDR3 is CASSQKGLRNEQFF. The DNA for the CDR3 is TGTGCCAGCAGCCAGAAGGGACTCCGCAATGAGCAGTTCTTC. The V and J genes are TRBV5-8 and TRBJ2-1; weak D call: TRBD2 (6 bases). Germline values: CDR1 SGHTS, CDR2 YDEGEE. V was shortened by 4 bases and J by 6 bases, with 14 bases between the two germline ends. CDR3 length: 14 residues.

The gene calls are TRBV4-1 and TRBJ2-2, with D tentatively TRBD1 (5 bases). The CDR3 spans 15 residues. V lost 3 bases and J lost 4, with 12 bases in between. Germline CDR1 and CDR2: MGHRA and YSYEKL. The CDR3 protein is CASSHTGAFTGELFF. The CDR3 region has the DNA TGCGCCAGCAGCCATACTGGGGCTTTCACCGGGGAGCTGTTTTTT.

J is TRBJ1-1 and V is TRBV5-1; weak D call: TRBD1 (5 bases). V was trimmed by 4 bases and J by 4 bases, leaving 17 bases between them. This CDR3 has 15 residues. CDR1 and CDR2 from the germline V gene are SGHRS and YFSETQ. CDR3 sequence: CASSPDPGDGTEAFF. In DNA, the CDR3 is TGCGCCAGCAGCCCCGATCCGGGGGATGGCACTGAAGCTTTCTTT. Full variable domain (missing parts from reference TRBV5-1 and TRBJ1-1): KAGVTQTPRYLIKTRGQQVTLSCSPISGHRSVSWYQQTPGQGLQFLFEYFSETQRNKGNFPGRFSGRQFSNSRSEMNVSTLELGDSALYLCASSPDPGDGTEAFFGQGTRLTVV.

The V and J genes are TRBV7-7 and TRBJ2-1; perhaps D is TRBD1 or TRBD2 (5 bases each). CDR3 length: 16 amino acids. Trimming took 5 bases from V and 0 from J, leaving 14 bases between them. CDR1 is SSHAT, CDR2 FNYEAQ, per germline (reference sequence). CDR3 residues: CASSIGTLGSYNEQFF. As DNA, the CDR3 is TGTGCCAGCAGCATAGGGACGCTAGGCTCCTACAATGAGCAGTTCTTC.

This chain joins TRBV19 and TRBJ1-5, with D unresolved. The CDR3 is 15 amino acids. V lost 7 bases and J lost 5, with 18 bases in between. Germline values: CDR1 LNHDA, CDR2 SQIVND (reference sequence). This CDR3 reads CASTYLGTDDQPQHF. The CDR3 bases are TGTGCCAGTACATACCTAGGAACAGACGATCAGCCCCAGCATTTT. Looking up the rest from reference TRBV19 and TRBJ1-5 gives the full variable domain: DGGITQSPKYLFRKEGQNVTLSCEQNLNHDAMYWYRQDPGQGLRLIYYSQIVNDFQKGDIAEGYSVSREKKESFPLTVTSAQKNPTAFYLCASTYLGTDDQPQHFGDGTRLSIL.